The rows below give T cell receptor beta chains drawn from one sample of a study of OX40 agonist ivuxolimab in advanced cancers. The method was immunoSEQ multiplex PCR; TCRdb's version includes in-frame clones alone and lacks a portion of them. The profile shows more than 45,000 clones, about 90% of them singletons. Sample: CD4+ or CD8+ T cells sorted from blood, taken in a trial of the OX40 agonist ivuxolimab. The receptors derive from an adult with an advanced solid tumor such as melanoma, head and neck, liver or kidney cancer. Each CDR3 is given with its conserved first and last residue. D genes are given only for firm matches. The size of a clone is reported for some rows only, either as once, few or many, or as a class for expanded clones.

cdr3_nt cdr3_aa j_call clone_size cdr3_length d_call v_call
TGCGCCAGCAGCTTGACCGGGGGGATCTACAATGAGCAGTTCTTC CASSLTGGIYNEQFF TRBJ2-1 . 15 TRBD2 TRBV5-1
TGTGCCAGCAGAAAGCCCGGACAGGGGGCGAATGAGCAGTTCTTC CASRKPGQGANEQFF TRBJ2-1 . 15 TRBD1 TRBV7-8
TGTGCCAGCAGCGGGTCCGGGACAGGGGCCTCCTACGAGCAGTACTTC CASSGSGTGASYEQYF TRBJ2-7 medium-sized 16 TRBD1 TRBV5-6
TGTGCCAGCAGCGTAGGGCTAGCGTTAGGGAATGAGCAGTTCTTC CASSVGLALGNEQFF TRBJ2-1 . 15 . TRBV9
TGTGCCAGTAGTATAGGGGCAGGCTGGGGAGAGACCCAGTACTTC CASSIGAGWGETQYF TRBJ2-5 . 15 . TRBV19
TGTGCCAGCAGCCGGGTGGTCGGGGAGCTGTTTTTT CASSRVVGELFF TRBJ2-2 . 12 . TRBV6-1
TGTGCCAGCAGTCTCAGGGGGCTTGGTGAAAAACTGTTTTTT CASSLRGLGEKLFF TRBJ1-4 . 14 TRBD1 TRBV11-2
TGTGCCAGCTCACCGACTCCTAGCCTAATCACCGGGGAGCTGTTTTTT CASSPTPSLITGELFF TRBJ2-2 . 16 . TRBV18
TGTGCCAGCAGCTTTCAGGTCGGGGTTCAGGAGACCCAGTACTTC CASSFQVGVQETQYF TRBJ2-5 . 15 . TRBV5-6
TGCGCCAGCCACACCGGGGGCTACGAGCAGTACTTC CASHTGGYEQYF TRBJ2-7 . 12 . TRBV5-1
TGTGCCACTTTGGACAGGGGAAGTGGCAATCAGCCCCAGCATTTT CATLDRGSGNQPQHF TRBJ1-5 few 15 TRBD1 TRBV6-1
TGCAGTGCTAGGTCCTCCTACGAGCAGTACTTC CSARSSYEQYF TRBJ2-7 . 11 . TRBV20-1
TGTGCCAGCAGTGAGGACAGGGTGGGTGAGCAGTTCTTC CASSEDRVGEQFF TRBJ2-1 medium-sized 13 TRBD1 TRBV2
TGTGCCAGCAGCGCGGAGCGGCTCCTTAGCACAGATACGCAGTATTTT CASSAERLLSTDTQYF TRBJ2-3 . 16 . TRBV2
TGTGCCAGCAGGCGGGGGATCCAAGAGACCCAGTACTTC CASRRGIQETQYF TRBJ2-5 . 13 TRBD2 TRBV27
TGCGCCAGCAGCTTGGGACAGGGGGCTCGTGGCACTGAAGCTTTCTTT CASSLGQGARGTEAFF TRBJ1-1 . 16 TRBD1 TRBV5-1
TGTGCTAGTGGTTTGGTACCGGCCGGATCCTATGGCTACACCTTC CASGLVPAGSYGYTF TRBJ1-2 . 15 . TRBV12-5
TGTGCCAGCAGCCGAGGGACCCCGCCCCAGCATTTT CASSRGTPPQHF TRBJ1-5 . 12 . TRBV7-9
TGTGCCAGTACCGGACCGCCTCGAGGGGGCTACACCTTC CASTGPPRGGYTF TRBJ1-2 . 13 . TRBV19
TGTGCCAGCAGCCAGGGGGGACTAGCGAAACCCACAGATACGCAGTATTTT CASSQGGLAKPTDTQYF TRBJ2-3 . 17 TRBD2 TRBV4-2
TGTGCCAGCAGTCCTCAGGGGGGGAGGTCCCCAGATACGCAGTATTTT CASSPQGGRSPDTQYF TRBJ2-3 . 16 . TRBV28
TGTGCCAGCAGTTTGGCAGGGGGGACCACTGAAGCTTTCTTT CASSLAGGTTEAFF TRBJ1-1 . 14 TRBD1 TRBV28
TGTGCTAGCAGCTGGAGTTCCGAAGGGGAGCAGTACTTC CASSWSSEGEQYF TRBJ2-7 . 13 . TRBV7-7
TGTGCCAGCTCACCACTTCACAGGGAGGAGACTGAAGCTTTCTTT CASSPLHREETEAFF TRBJ1-1 . 15 . TRBV18
TGTGCCAGCTCACCACCGACAGGGGGGGGTGAAAAACTGTTTTTT CASSPPTGGGEKLFF TRBJ1-4 . 15 TRBD1 TRBV18
TGTGCCAGCAGAGGGAGGGGTTCGAACACTGAAGCTTTCTTT CASRGRGSNTEAFF TRBJ1-1 . 14 . TRBV6-5
TGTGCCAGTCTGACTAGCGGGAGAACCGGGGAGCTGTTTTTT CASLTSGRTGELFF TRBJ2-2 . 14 TRBD2 TRBV19